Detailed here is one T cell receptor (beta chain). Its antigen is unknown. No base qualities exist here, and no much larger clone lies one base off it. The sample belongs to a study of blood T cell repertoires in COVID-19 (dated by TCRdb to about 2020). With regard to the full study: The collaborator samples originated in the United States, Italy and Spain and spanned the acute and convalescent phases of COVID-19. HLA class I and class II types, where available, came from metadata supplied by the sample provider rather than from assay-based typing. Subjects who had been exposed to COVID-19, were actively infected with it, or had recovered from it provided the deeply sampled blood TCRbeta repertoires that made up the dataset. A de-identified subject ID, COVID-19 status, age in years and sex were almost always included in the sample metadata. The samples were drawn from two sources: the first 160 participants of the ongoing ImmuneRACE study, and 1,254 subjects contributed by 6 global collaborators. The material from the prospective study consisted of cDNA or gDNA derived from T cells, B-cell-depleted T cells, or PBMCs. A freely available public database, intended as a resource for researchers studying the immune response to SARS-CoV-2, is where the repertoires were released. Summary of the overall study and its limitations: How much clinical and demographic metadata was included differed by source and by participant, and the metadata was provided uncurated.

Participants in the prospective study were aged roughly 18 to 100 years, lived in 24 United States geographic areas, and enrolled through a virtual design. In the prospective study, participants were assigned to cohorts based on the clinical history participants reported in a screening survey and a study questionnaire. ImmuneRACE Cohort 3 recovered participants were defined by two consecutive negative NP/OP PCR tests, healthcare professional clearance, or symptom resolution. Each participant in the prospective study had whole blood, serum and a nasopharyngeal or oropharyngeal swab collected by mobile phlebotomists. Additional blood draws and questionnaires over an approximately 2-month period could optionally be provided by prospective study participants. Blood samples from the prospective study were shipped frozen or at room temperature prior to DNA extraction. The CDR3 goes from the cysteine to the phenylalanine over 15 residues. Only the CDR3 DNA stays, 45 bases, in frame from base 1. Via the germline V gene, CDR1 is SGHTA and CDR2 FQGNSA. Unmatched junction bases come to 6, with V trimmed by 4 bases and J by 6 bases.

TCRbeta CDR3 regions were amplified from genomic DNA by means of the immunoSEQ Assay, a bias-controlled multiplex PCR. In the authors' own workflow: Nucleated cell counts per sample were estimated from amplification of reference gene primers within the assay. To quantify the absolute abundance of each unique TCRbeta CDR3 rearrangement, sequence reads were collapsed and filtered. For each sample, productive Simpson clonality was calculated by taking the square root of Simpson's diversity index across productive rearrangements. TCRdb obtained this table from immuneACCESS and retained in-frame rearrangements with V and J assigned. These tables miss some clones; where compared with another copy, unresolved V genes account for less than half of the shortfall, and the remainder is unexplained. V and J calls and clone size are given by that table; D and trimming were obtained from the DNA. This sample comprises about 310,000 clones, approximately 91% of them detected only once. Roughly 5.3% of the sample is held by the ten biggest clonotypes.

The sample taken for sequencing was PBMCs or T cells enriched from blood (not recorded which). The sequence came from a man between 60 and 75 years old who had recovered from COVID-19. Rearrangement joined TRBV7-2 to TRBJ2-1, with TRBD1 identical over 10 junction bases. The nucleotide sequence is TGTGCCAGCAGCTGGGACAGGGGTTCTCGCAATGAGCAGTTCTTC. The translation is CASSWDRGSRNEQFF.